This TCR beta chain stems from a study of shared clonotypes between healthy human individuals. Repertoires were generated with immunoSEQ multiplex PCR, while TCRdb's copy carries only in-frame clones and drops some. The repertoire includes some 690,000 clones, 90% of them detected once, and more than 30% sits in the top ten. The TCR was taken from a man aged 18-30 years in good health. Some clones in this sample may be carry-over from other donors' samples. Sequencing was performed on memory CD8+ T cells from PBMCs. Noted subset: CD45RO+ cells pooled with CCR7-negative TemRA cells.

The CDR3 is CASSSGLAGTSYNEQFF. The CDR3 coding sequence is TGTGCCAGCAGCTCCGGACTAGCGGGTACCTCCTACAATGAGCAGTTCTTC. The chain carries TRBV7-3 and TRBJ2-1; 11 nucleotides match TRBD2. This CDR3 comprises 17 residues. Germline CDR1 and CDR2: SGHTA and FQGTGA. V lost 4 bases to trimming and J lost 0 bases; unmatched junction nucleotides: 5.